Each of the 8 T cell receptor beta chains below was sequenced from the same sample in a study of T-cell memory formation after mild COVID-19. TCRdb reprocessed the 5' RACE reads with MiXCR, giving one entry per CDR3 protein. The table has about 33,000 distinct CDR3 sequences, 21% seen once. Sequences were obtained from PBMCs or a T cell subset sorted from them (not recorded which). The source of these receptors is an adult who had mild COVID-19 (a few samples of this study predate the infection). Cell type and time point are not known.

Ten or more counts support this clonotype. The chain employs TRBV7-2 and TRBJ2-5, with a possible D match to TRBD1 (6 bases). V was cut by 4 bases and J by 1 base, with 19 bases left in between. The CDR3 sequence is 17 residues long. The germline CDR1 and CDR2 sequences are SGHTA and FQGNSA. The DNA of the CDR3 is TGTGCCAGCAGCTCTCGCAGGGGTGGCAGGGGCCAAGAGACCCAGTACTTC. This encodes CASSSRRGGRGQETQYF. The full variable domain, rest sourced from reference TRBV7-2 and TRBJ2-5, is GAGVSQSPSNKVTEKGKDVELRCDPISGHTALYWYRQSLGQGLEFLIYFQGNSAPDKSGLPSDRFSAERTGGSVSTLTIQRTQQEDSAVYLCASSSRRGGRGQETQYFGPGTRLLVL.

This clonotype was picked up many times. The rearrangement joins TRBV7-2 to TRBJ1-5; perhaps TRBD1 as D (5 bases). The germline V and J ends were trimmed by 5 bases and 5 bases, with 19 bases remaining between them. CDR1 is SGHTA and CDR2 is FQGNSA in the germline V gene. This CDR3 region has 16 residues. The CDR3 is CASSLDGTRQYQPQHF. The CDR3 DNA sequence: TGTGCCAGCAGCCTCGACGGGACCCGACAGTATCAGCCCCAGCATTTT.

The chain couples TRBV19 to TRBJ2-7, with TRBD1 identical over 8 bases. The V gene's germline CDR1 is LNHDA and CDR2 SQIVND (reference sequence). V lost 2 bases and J lost 3; bases outside the gene matches: 12. This CDR3 is 17 amino acids long. CDR3 sequence: CASSIRGPGQGYYEQYF. Here the CDR3 DNA reads TGTGCCAGTAGTATAAGGGGCCCCGGACAGGGTTACTACGAGCAGTACTTC.

In nucleotides, the CDR3 is TGTGCCAGCAGCTTAGAGGTCTACGAGCAGTACTTC. Translation gives CASSLEVYEQYF. The chain uses TRBV7-8 and TRBJ2-7, with D unclear. The CDR3 contains 12 residues. The germline V gene encodes CDR1 SGHVS and CDR2 FQNEAQ. V was shortened by 1 base and J by 3 bases, with 4 bases between the two germline ends.

In its sample, this clonotype was seen many times. The genes are TRBV3-1 and TRBJ1-1, with a possible D match to TRBD1 (6 bases). This CDR3 comprises 14 residues. The germline V and J ends were trimmed by 1 base and 2 bases, with 8 bases remaining between them. Germline V lookup: CDR1 LGHDT, CDR2 YNNKEL (reference sequence). In DNA, the CDR3 is TGTGCCAGCAGCCAAGTGGACAGTAACACTGAAGCTTTCTTT. It codes for CASSQVDSNTEAFF.

The rearrangement links TRBV4-2 to TRBJ2-7; 10 nucleotides match TRBD2. J lost 3 bases, V lost 1 base, and 3 bases had no gene match. This CDR3 contains 15 residues. Germline CDR1 is LGHNA and CDR2 is YNFKEQ. CDR3 sequence: CASSQGSSGGYEQYF. The CDR3 DNA reads as TGTGCCAGCAGCCAAGGCTCTAGCGGGGGCTACGAGCAGTACTTC.

This clonotype occurred many times. This chain joins TRBV7-3 and TRBJ2-1, with 8 bases matching TRBD1. CDR3 length: 14 amino acids. The trim removed 5 bases at V and 7 bases at J, leaving 7 bases unmatched. Germline CDR1 and CDR2: SGHTA and FQGTGA. The CDR3 DNA sequence: TGTGCCAGCAGCCCCCAGGGGGCAGGAAATGAGCAGTTCTTC. Translation gives CASSPQGAGNEQFF.

CDR3 region: CASSAGLPHTDTQYF. As DNA, the CDR3 is TGTGCCAGCAGCGCGGGACTCCCACACACAGATACGCAGTATTTT. The V call is TRBV9, the J call TRBJ2-3, with TRBD2 as a possible D gene (6 bases). CDR3 size: 15 residues. Germline values: CDR1 SGDLS, CDR2 YYNGEE. V was trimmed by 3 bases and J by 2 bases, leaving 13 bases between them.